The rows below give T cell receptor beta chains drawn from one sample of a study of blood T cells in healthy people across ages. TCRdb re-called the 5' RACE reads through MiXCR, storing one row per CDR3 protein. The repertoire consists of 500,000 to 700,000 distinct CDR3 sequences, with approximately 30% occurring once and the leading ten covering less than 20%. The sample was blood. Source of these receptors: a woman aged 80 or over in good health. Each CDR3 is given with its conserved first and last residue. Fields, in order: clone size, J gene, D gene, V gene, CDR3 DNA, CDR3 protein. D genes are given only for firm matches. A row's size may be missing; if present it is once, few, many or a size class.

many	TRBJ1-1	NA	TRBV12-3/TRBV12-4	TGTGCCAGCAGTTTTAGCAGTCTCATGAACACTGAAGCTTTCTTT	CASSFSSLMNTEAFF
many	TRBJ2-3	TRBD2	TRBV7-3	TGTGCCAGCAGCTTAAGCGGGGGGGCCTCAGATACGCAGTATTTT	CASSLSGGASDTQYF
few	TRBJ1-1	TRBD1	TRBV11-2	TGTGCCAGCAGCCGCCCGGGACAGCAAACTGAAGCTTTCTTT	CASSRPGQQTEAFF
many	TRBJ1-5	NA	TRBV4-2	TGTGCCAGCAGCCAAGAGGGACTAAACAGTCAGCCCCAGCATTTT	CASSQEGLNSQPQHF
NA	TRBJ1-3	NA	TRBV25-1	TGTGCCAGCAGTGAGCCGGGGACCATATATTTT	CASSEPGTIYF
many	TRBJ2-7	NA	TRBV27	TGTGCCAGCAGTTTGTCCCGGGCCCCAACCTACGAGCAGTACTTC	CASSLSRAPTYEQYF
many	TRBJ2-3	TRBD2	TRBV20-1	TGCAGTGCTAGAGGGCGGGGGGGCCGGATGGGTAGCACAGATACGCAGTATTTT	CSARGRGGRMGSTDTQYF
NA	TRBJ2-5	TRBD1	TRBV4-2	TGTGCCAGCAGGTACCGGACAGGGGGCATGGATGAGCAGTACTTC	CASRYRTGGMDEQYF
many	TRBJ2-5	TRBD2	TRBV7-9	TGTGCCAGCAGCTTATCCGGCGGGGGGGCCTTCGAGACCCAGTACTTC	CASSLSGGGAFETQYF
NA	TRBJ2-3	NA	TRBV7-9	TGTGCCAGCAGCTTAGTGCTAATAACTCCTAGCACAGATACGCAGTATTTT	CASSLVLITPSTDTQYF
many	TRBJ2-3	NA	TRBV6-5	TGTGCCAGCACCCGATCAGGGTCCCCACGCGATACGCAGTATTTT	CASTRSGSPRDTQYF
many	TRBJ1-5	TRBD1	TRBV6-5	TGTGCCAGCAGTCCCCGGGACAGGGGACATCAGCCCCAGCATTTT	CASSPRDRGHQPQHF
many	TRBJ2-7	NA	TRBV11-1	TGTGCCAGCAGCCGGGGTGGTAGCGAGCACGAGCAGTACTTC	CASSRGGSEHEQYF
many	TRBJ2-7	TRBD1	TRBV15	TGTGCCACCAGCAGAACCACCGGGACAGGCTCCTACGAGCAGTACTTC	CATSRTTGTGSYEQYF
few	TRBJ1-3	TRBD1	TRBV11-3	TGTGCCAGCAGCCCGGGACAGGGCCCTGGAAACACCATATATTTT	CASSPGQGPGNTIYF
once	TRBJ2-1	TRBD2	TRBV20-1	TGCAGTGCTAGGCGGGTAGCGGGGGGGTCCTACAATGAGCAGTTCTTC	CSARRVAGGSYNEQFF
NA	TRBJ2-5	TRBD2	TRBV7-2	TGTGCCAGCAGGCAATCTATCGGGGGGGCACGGGAGACCCAGTACTTC	CASRQSIGGARETQYF
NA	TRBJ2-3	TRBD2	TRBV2	TGTGCCAGCAGGGGGAGGGCGGGAGTAGTGGATACGCAGTATTTT	CASRGRAGVVDTQYF
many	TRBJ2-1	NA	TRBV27	TGTGCCAGCAGTTTATCGCCGACAGAGCAGTTCTTC	CASSLSPTEQFF
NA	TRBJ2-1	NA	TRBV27	TGTGCCAGCAACCAAGGAACAGGTTCCTACAATGAGCAGTTCTTC	CASNQGTGSYNEQFF
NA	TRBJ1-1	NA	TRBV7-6	TGTGCCAGCAGCTTAGCGGGGGGGGCTAGGAACGAAGCTTTCTTT	CASSLAGGARNEAFF
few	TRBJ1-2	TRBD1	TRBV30	TGTGCCTGGAGTTCCGAGGACAGGGGGAGAGGCTACACCTTC	CAWSSEDRGRGYTF
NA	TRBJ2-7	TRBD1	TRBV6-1	TGTGCCAGCAGTGCTTACGGACAGGGCAGAGACGAGCAGTACTTC	CASSAYGQGRDEQYF
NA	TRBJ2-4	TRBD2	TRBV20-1	TGCAGTGCTAGAGATTTAGCGGGGGTGTACAATGAGCAGTACTTC	CSARDLAGVYNEQYF
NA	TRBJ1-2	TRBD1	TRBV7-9	TGTGCCAGCAGCTTCTACGGGACAGGGGGTTTTGGCTACACCTTC	CASSFYGTGGFGYTF
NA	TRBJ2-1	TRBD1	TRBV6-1	TGTGCCAGCAGTGAAGTATGGCTATCCCGGGACAGGGGGGAGACCCAGTTCTTC	CASSEVWLSRDRGETQFF
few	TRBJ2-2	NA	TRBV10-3	TGTGCCATCCCGGGCAGGACCGGAGGAACCGGGGAGCTGTTTTTT	CAIPGRTGGTGELFF
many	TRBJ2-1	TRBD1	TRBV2	TGTGCCAGCAGTACCAGGGGGCAAGCCTACAATGAGCAGTTCTTC	CASSTRGQAYNEQFF
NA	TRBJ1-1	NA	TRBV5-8	TGTGCCAGCAGCTCCTCCGGGAAATGGGGCACTGAAGCTTTCTTT	CASSSSGKWGTEAFF
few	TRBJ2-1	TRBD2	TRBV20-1	TGCAGTGCCAGAACGCCTAGCGGGGGTGAATACAATGAGCAGTTCTTC	CSARTPSGGEYNEQFF
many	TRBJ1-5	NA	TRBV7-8	TGTGCCAGCAGCCTCAGGGACATCAATCAGCCCCAGCATTTT	CASSLRDINQPQHF
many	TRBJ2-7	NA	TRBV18	TGTGCCAGCTCACCGACAGCGCTTTCGAGCTACGAGCAGTACTTC	CASSPTALSSYEQYF
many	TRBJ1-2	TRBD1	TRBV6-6	TGTGCCAGCAGTTTGGGGCCAGGGGGCGACTATGGCTACACCTTC	CASSLGPGGDYGYTF
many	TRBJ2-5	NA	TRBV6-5	TGTGCCAGCAGTTACTCGGGGCCTGGGGAGACCCAGTACTTC	CASSYSGPGETQYF
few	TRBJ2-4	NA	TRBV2	TGTGCCAGCAGTGAAGTACCAGCCAAAAACATTCAGTACTTC	CASSEVPAKNIQYF
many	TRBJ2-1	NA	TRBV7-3	TGTGCCAGCAGCCCGACGGGGGCAAGGGATGAGCAGTTCTTC	CASSPTGARDEQFF
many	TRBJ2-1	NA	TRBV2	TGTGCCAGCATAAGGGATATTGCCAATGAGCAGTTCTTC	CASIRDIANEQFF
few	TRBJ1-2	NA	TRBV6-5	TGTGCCAGCAGTTACTCGAGAAACAGGGCGCAGGGCTACACCTTC	CASSYSRNRAQGYTF
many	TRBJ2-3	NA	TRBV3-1	TGTGCCAGCAGCCAATTTATGCGGGACGGAGGCACAGATACGCAGTATTTT	CASSQFMRDGGTDTQYF
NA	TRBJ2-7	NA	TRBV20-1	TGCAGTGCAACCGTTCCCAGAACTACAGACAATGAGCAGTACTTC	CSATVPRTTDNEQYF
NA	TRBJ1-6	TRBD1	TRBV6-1	TGTGCCAGCAGGCAAGGCGGGACAGGGGTGTTTAATTCACCCCTCCACTTT	CASRQGGTGVFNSPLHF
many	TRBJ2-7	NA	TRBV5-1	TGCGCCAGCAGCTTGGACGGCAGGGGATACGAGCAGTACTTC	CASSLDGRGYEQYF
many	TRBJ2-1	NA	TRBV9	TGTGCCAGCAGCGTAGCAGCTGAGCACAATGAGCAGTTCTTC	CASSVAAEHNEQFF
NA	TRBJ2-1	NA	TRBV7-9	TGTGCCAGCAGCTCCGAGAGTGAGCAGTTCTTC	CASSSESEQFF
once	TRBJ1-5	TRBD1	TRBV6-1	TGTGCCAGCAGTGACCTCCCGGGACAGTTTGATCAGCCCCAGCATTTT	CASSDLPGQFDQPQHF
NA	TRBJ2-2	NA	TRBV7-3	TGTGCCAGCAGCTCGCGGCGAGGAGGCGCAACCGGGGAGCTGTTTTTT	CASSSRRGGATGELFF
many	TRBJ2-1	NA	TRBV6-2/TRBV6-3	TGTGCCAGCAGTTGGCGCGGGGGCACATATGAGCAGTTCTTC	CASSWRGGTYEQFF
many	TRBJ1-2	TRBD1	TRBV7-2	TGTGCCAGCAGCTTATGGGGACAGACTTCTAACTATGGCTACACCTTC	CASSLWGQTSNYGYTF
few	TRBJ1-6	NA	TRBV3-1	TGTGCCAGCAGCCCCATCACGGGGTCACCCCTCCACTTT	CASSPITGSPLHF
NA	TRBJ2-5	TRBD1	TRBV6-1	TGTGCCGGCAGGCCACCTTTAGGTGGACAGGGCCTCGTTGAGCAAGAGACCCAGTACTTC	CAGRPPLGGQGLVEQETQYF
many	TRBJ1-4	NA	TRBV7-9	TGTGCCAGCAGCCCGGACAGCGCAACTAATGAAAAACTGTTTTTT	CASSPDSATNEKLFF
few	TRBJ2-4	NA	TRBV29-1	TGCAGCGTTCGGGGAATATCCCAAAACATTCAGTACTTC	CSVRGISQNIQYF
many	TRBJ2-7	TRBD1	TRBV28	TGTGCCAGCAGCCAATGGGGGACAGGGAGCTACGAGCAGTACTTC	CASSQWGTGSYEQYF